This TCR beta chain was sequenced for a study of blood T cell repertoires in COVID-19. This table comes from immunoSEQ multiplex PCR, and its TCRdb copy is limited to in-frame clones, with some not included. The sample records 210,000 or so clones, less than 80% being singletons. This clonotype originated in a man aged 45 to 65 who had recovered from COVID-19. The sample was peripheral blood.

CDR3: CAWSVPGYNEQFF. CDR3 DNA: TGTGCCTGGAGTGTACCGGGCTACAATGAGCAGTTCTTC. The chain combines TRBV30 with TRBJ2-1, with D hard to call. This CDR3 comprises 13 residues. Trimming took off 0 bases at V and 3 bases at J, with 6 bases between the two ends. In germline, CDR1 is GTSNPN, CDR2 SVGIG (reference sequence).